The T cell receptor (beta chain) under discussion was sequenced for a study of shared clonotypes between healthy human individuals. It was at deep level that the assay was run. Clones were sequenced by immunoSEQ multiplex PCR, and TCRdb holds only the in-frame ones, with some missing. The sample has 1.4 million or so clones, just under 99% seen once. As to this clone: Its antigen is as yet unknown.

Study-wide results and limits: Limitation of the genetic and exposure-history diversity represented came from the few donors.

This CDR3 is 18 amino acids long. V gave up 1 base and J gave up 6 bases; unmatched junction bases: 12. Germline V gene data show CDR1 as GTSNPN and CDR2 as SVGIG (reference sequence). Sequencing used naive CD4+ T cells sorted from blood. Subset in this sample: CD45RA+ positively selected. The chain employs TRBV30 and TRBJ2-4; 13 bases map to TRBD2. This sequence was found in a man aged 25-45 years in good health. The CDR3 region is CAWSGGTSGILRRNIQYF. CDR3 nucleotides: TGTGCCTGGAGTGGTGGGACTAGCGGGATCCTCAGGCGAAACATTCAGTACTTC.